Below, 13 T cell receptor beta chains from the same sample are listed, as sequenced in a study of blood T cells in healthy people across ages. A second roughly 7 to 11 cycle PCR used barcoded and J-beta primers. TCRdb re-called the 5' RACE reads with MiXCR, one entry per CDR3 protein. The repertoire has roughly 500,000 distinct CDR3 sequences, 27% of them found once; the top ten carry about 18%. The sequencing input was blood. These receptors were collected from a woman aged 70-85 years in good health.

This clonotype was picked up a small number of times. The CDR3 DNA sequence: TGTGCCAGCAGCTTAAGTGGCCCGGGGGGTGGTGAGCAGTTCTTC. The encoded protein is CASSLSGPGGGEQFF. This chain connects TRBV7-2 to TRBJ2-5, with TRBD2 matching 7 bases. The better agreement between TRBJ2-1 and the DNA end casts doubt on the J call. The CDR3 has 15 amino acids. CDR1 is SGHTA and CDR2 is FQGNSA in the germline V gene.

This rearrangement joins TRBV21-1 to TRBJ1-4. TRBV21-1 is annotated as a pseudogene. The CDR3 loop spans 16 amino acids. CDR3 nucleotides: TGTGCCAGCAGCACAACGAAATCAGCGAAACATGAAAAACTGTTTTTT. Amino acids: CASSTTKSAKHEKLFF.

The chain is built from TRBV7-2 and TRBJ2-1; D may be TRBD1 (5 bases). The CDR3 contains 19 residues. Germline CDR1 reads SGHTA; CDR2 reads FQGNSA. Trimming took off 5 bases at V and 5 bases at J, with 28 bases between the two ends. The CDR3 spells CASSGSWTPKRYRDNEQFF. The CDR3 bases are TGTGCCAGCAGCGGCTCGTGGACACCAAAGCGCTATCGGGACAATGAGCAGTTCTTC.

The chain links TRBV6-5 to TRBJ1-2; D ambiguous. Germline CDR1 and CDR2: MNHEY and SVGAGI. Trimming removed 4 bases from V and 4 bases from J, with 13 bases in between. This CDR3 has 14 amino acids. In nucleotides, the CDR3 is TGTGCCAGCAGTTCCACGCCGCTGACCTATGGCTACACCTTC. Translation gives CASSSTPLTYGYTF.

This chain connects TRBV4-1 to TRBJ1-5; 10 bases match TRBD1. V lost 5 bases to trimming and J lost 2 bases; unmatched junction nucleotides: 9. The CDR3 runs to 17 residues. The germline V gene has CDR1 MGHRA and CDR2 YSYEKL. The CDR3 DNA is TGCGCCAGCAGCACCGGACAGGGGGATATAGGCAATCAGCCCCAGCATTTT. Protein: CASSTGQGDIGNQPQHF.

The rearrangement joins TRBV7-9 to TRBJ1-2; no reliable D call. V shed 0 bases and J shed 6 bases, with 11 bases lying between them. The CDR3 extends over 14 amino acids. From germline, CDR1 is SEHNR and CDR2 FQNEAQ (reference sequence). The CDR3 nucleotides are TGTGCCAGCAGCTTAGCGGTTAACCTCGATGGCTACACCTTC. Protein product: CASSLAVNLDGYTF.

This clonotype was seen a few times. This chain connects TRBV7-8 to TRBJ2-3; the match to TRBD2 covers 13 bases. Germline V gene sequence: CDR1 SGHVS, CDR2 FQNEAQ. This CDR3 is built from 16 residues. The junction had 7 bases not matched to a gene; V was cut back by 4 bases and J by 6 bases. The CDR3 coding sequence is TGTGCCAGCAGCTCACTAGCGGGGGGGCCTTCCGATACGCAGTATTTT. It yields the protein CASSSLAGGPSDTQYF.

J is TRBJ1-2 and V is TRBV27; TRBD1 agrees at 7 bases. The CDR3 sequence is 14 residues long. Losses at the gene ends were 5 bases for V and 10 bases for J; bases not matched to a gene: 13. CDR1 is MNHEY and CDR2 is SMNVEV in the germline V gene (reference sequence). Here the CDR3 reads CASSPHAGGSAYTF. As DNA, the CDR3 is TGTGCCAGCAGTCCTCACGCAGGGGGATCCGCCTACACCTTC.

The chain has TRBV20-1 and TRBJ1-3; tentatively, D is TRBD1 (5 bases). From germline, CDR1 is DFQATT and CDR2 SNEGSKA (reference sequence). V shed 1 base and J shed 3 bases, with 13 bases lying between them. This CDR3 spans 15 amino acids. DNA of the CDR3: TGCAGTGCTAGAGGAGCGGGGGTCCGTGGAAACACCATATATTTT. As protein: CSARGAGVRGNTIYF.

V gene TRBV5-1 combines with J gene TRBJ1-4; the D is unclear. The ends were cut back, 4 bases at V and 0 bases at J, with 10 bases in the middle. Germline V CDR1 and CDR2: SGHRS, YFSETQ. The CDR3 spans 15 residues. This CDR3 reads CASSPQYATNEKLFF. CDR3 coding DNA: TGCGCCAGCAGCCCACAGTACGCAACTAATGAAAAACTGTTTTTT.

V is TRBV4-2 and J is TRBJ2-3; 13 bases fit TRBD2. Germline loops: CDR1 LGHNA, CDR2 YNFKEQ. Trimming took 4 bases from V and 4 from J; bases not matched to a gene: 2. The CDR3 totals 15 residues. CDR3 nucleotides: TGTGCCAGCAGCCCACTAGCGGGAGGGTCAGATACGCAGTATTTT. This encodes CASSPLAGGSDTQYF.

V gene TRBV20-1 combines with J gene TRBJ2-4; 8 bases fit TRBD2. Trimming cost V 3 bases and J 0 bases; bases outside gene matches: 10. Germline V gene lookup returns CDR1 DFQATT and CDR2 SNEGSKA (reference sequence). This CDR3 comprises 17 residues. The chain's CDR3 is CSASLAGGVIAKNIQYF. The CDR3 DNA reads as TGCAGTGCTAGCCTAGCGGGTGGGGTTATAGCCAAAAACATTCAGTACTTC.

The chain carries TRBV6-1 and TRBJ2-3, with D tentatively TRBD2 (6 bases). Germline values: CDR1 MNHNS, CDR2 SASEGT. The CDR3 runs to 13 residues. The V end was cut by 3 bases, the J end by 11 bases, with 15 bases between. The CDR3 DNA is TGTGCCAGCAGTGACCAGACTAGGTCGGAGCAGTATTTT. Amino acids: CASSDQTRSEQYF.